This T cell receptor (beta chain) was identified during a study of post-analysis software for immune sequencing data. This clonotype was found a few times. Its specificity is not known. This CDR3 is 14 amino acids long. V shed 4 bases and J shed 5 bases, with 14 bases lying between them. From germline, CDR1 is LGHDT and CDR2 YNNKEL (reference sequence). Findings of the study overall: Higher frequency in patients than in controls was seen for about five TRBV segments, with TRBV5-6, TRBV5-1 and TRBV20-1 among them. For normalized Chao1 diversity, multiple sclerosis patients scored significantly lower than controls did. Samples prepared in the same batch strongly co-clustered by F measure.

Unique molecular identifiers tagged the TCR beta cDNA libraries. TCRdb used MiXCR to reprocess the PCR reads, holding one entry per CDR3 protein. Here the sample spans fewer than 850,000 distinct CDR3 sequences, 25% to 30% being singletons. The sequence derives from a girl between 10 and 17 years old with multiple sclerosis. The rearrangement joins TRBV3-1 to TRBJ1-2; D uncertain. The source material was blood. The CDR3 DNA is TGTGCCAGCAGCCCGCGTCTAGAAGGATATGGCTACACCTTC. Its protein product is CASSPRLEGYGYTF.